This T cell receptor beta chain was documented in a study of radiotherapy plus CTLA-4 blockade in lung cancer. Some clones are missing from TCRdb's copy, which holds only in-frame ones; the method was immunoSEQ multiplex PCR. The profile shows about 72,000 clones, approximately 80% of them singletons. This TCR derives from a human donor with non-small cell lung cancer who had a complete response to radiotherapy plus ipilimumab. The sample consisted of peripheral blood, taken from a patient treated with radiotherapy plus ipilimumab.

Here the CDR3 reads CASSHHQGARSNQPQHF. CDR3 coding DNA: TGCGCCAGCAGCCATCATCAGGGGGCTAGGAGCAATCAGCCCCAGCATTTT. The genes are TRBV4-3 and TRBJ1-5, with 8 positions matching TRBD1. The CDR3 is 17 residues long. V shed 3 bases and J 1 base; nucleotides not matched to a gene: 8. CDR1 is LGHNA and CDR2 is YSLEER in the germline V gene.